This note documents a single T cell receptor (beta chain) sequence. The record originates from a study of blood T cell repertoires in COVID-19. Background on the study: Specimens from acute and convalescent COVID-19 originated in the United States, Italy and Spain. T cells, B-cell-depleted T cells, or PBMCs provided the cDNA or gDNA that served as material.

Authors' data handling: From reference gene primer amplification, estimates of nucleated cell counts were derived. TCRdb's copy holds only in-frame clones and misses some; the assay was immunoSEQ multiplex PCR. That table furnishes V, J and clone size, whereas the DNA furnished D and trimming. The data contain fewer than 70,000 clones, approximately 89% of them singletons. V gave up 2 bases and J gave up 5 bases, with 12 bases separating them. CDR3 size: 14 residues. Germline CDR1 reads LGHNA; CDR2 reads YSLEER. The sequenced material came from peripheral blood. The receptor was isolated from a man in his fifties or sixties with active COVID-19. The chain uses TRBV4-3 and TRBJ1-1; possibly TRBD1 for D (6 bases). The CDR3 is CASSQNRVKTEAFF. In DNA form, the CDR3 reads TGCGCCAGCAGCCAAAACAGGGTTAAAACTGAAGCTTTCTTT.